This record concerns one T cell receptor (beta chain) sequence. These data originate in a study of blood T cell repertoires in COVID-19. TCRdb keeps only in-frame clones here, not all; method: immunoSEQ multiplex PCR. The table includes approximately 250,000 clones, just over 85% detected once. Germline CDR1 and CDR2: LGHDT and YNNKEL (reference sequence). This CDR3 has 13 amino acids. V gave up 5 bases and J gave up 5 bases, with 12 bases separating them. The source of this sequence is a young man who had recovered from COVID-19. The genes are TRBV3-1 (or the pseudogene TRBV3-2) and TRBJ1-1; maybe TRBD1 (6 bases). Sequencing was carried out using peripheral blood. CDR3 sequence (DNA): TGTGCCAGCAGCTCGGACAGTGGTACTGAAGCTTTCTTT. As protein: CASSSDSGTEAFF.